The 3 T cell receptor beta chains listed next were all sequenced from one sample in a study of T cells in Graves' hyperthyroidism and ophthalmopathy. Amplified regions were TCR beta CDR3 sequences from RNA transcripts. Primed by the HTBI set, a first-round RT-PCR was run on the TCR CDR3. TCRdb processed the multiplex PCR reads anew with MiXCR; each CDR3 protein has one entry. The sample carries 300,000 to 450,000 distinct CDR3 sequences, approximately 14% recorded once. The sample was blood. The source is a woman aged 60-75 years with Graves' hyperthyroidism.

This clonotype appeared a single time. This chain joins TRBV11-2 and TRBJ2-5; 9 bases line up with TRBD2. The germline CDR1 and CDR2 sequences are SGHAT and FQNNGV. This CDR3 comprises 14 residues. The V segment lost 7 bases and the J segment 1 base; nucleotides outside the gene matches: 4. Here the CDR3 reads CASTPSGAQETQYF. The CDR3 nucleotides read TGTGCCAGCACCCCTAGCGGGGCCCAAGAGACCCAGTACTTC.

This chain uses TRBV3-1 with TRBJ2-3, with 15 bases lining up with TRBD2. CDR3 length: 17 amino acids. V shed 4 bases and J 4 bases; nucleotides not matched to a gene: 6. CDR1 and CDR2 (germline): LGHDT, YNNKEL (reference sequence). In DNA, the CDR3 is TGTGCCAGCAGCCGCCGGACTAGCGGGAGGGGATCAGATACGCAGTATTTT. It is translated as CASSRRTSGRGSDTQYF.

The chain links TRBV7-9 to TRBJ2-1; 8 bases map to TRBD2. Germline CDR1 SEHNR, CDR2 FQNEAQ (reference sequence). Germline trimming cut 3 bases from V and 7 bases from J; bases unmatched to any gene: 8. The CDR3 is made up of 15 amino acids. CDR3 protein: CASSFPGLVSNEQFF. The CDR3 DNA reads TGTGCCAGCAGCTTCCCGGGACTAGTGTCAAATGAGCAGTTCTTC.